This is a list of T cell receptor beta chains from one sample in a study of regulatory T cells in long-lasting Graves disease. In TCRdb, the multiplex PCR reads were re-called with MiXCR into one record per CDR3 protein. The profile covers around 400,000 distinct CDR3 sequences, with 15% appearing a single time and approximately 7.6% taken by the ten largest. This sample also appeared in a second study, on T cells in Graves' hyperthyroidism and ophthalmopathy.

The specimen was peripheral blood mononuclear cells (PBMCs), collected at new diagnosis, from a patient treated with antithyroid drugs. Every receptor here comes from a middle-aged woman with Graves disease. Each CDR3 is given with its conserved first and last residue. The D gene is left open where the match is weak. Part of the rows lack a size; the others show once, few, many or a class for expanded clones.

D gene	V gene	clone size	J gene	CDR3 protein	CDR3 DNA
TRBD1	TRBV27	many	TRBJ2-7	CASSPIPHTTGHEQYF	TGTGCCAGCAGTCCAATACCTCATACGACAGGGCACGAGCAGTACTTC
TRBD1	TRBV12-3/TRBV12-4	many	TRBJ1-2	CASSRQGPTGGYTF	TGTGCCAGCAGCCGACAGGGGCCGACCGGCGGCTACACCTTC
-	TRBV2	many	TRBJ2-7	CASSTGEEVEQYF	TGTGCCAGCAGTACAGGGGAGGAAGTCGAGCAGTACTTC
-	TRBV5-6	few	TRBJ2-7	CASSLLGTAHYEQYF	TGTGCCAGCAGCTTGCTCGGGACTGCCCACTACGAGCAGTACTTC
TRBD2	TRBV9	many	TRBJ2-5	CASSVGTSGSKETQYF	TGTGCCAGCAGCGTAGGGACTAGCGGGAGTAAGGAGACCCAGTACTTC
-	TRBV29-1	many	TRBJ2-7	CSVAQGTYEQYF	TGCAGCGTTGCCCAGGGAACCTACGAGCAGTACTTC
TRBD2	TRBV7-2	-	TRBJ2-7	CASSPGTSGRSWSYEQYF	TGTGCCAGCAGCCCCGGGACTAGCGGGAGAAGCTGGTCCTACGAGCAGTACTTC
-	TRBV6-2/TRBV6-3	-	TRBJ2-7	CASSRDRNDEQYF	TGTGCCAGCAGTCGAGACAGGAACGACGAGCAGTACTTC
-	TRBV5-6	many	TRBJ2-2	CASSLAPRVGTGELFF	TGTGCCAGCAGCTTGGCCCCCCGGGTTGGCACCGGGGAGCTGTTTTTT
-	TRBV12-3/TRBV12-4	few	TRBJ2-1	CASSLGGLGERFF	TGTGCCAGCAGTTTAGGGGGATTGGGTGAGCGGTTCTTC
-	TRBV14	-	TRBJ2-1	CASSPSLVADLGNEQFF	TGTGCCAGCAGCCCCAGTTTGGTAGCTGACCTGGGGAATGAGCAGTTCTTC
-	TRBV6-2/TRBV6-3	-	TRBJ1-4	CASSPHADPAGVHEKLFF	TGTGCCAGCAGTCCTCACGCCGACCCGGCGGGGGTTCATGAAAAACTGTTTTTT
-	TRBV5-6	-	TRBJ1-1	CASSLDRVEAFF	TGTGCCAGCAGCTTGGACAGGGTTGAAGCTTTCTTT
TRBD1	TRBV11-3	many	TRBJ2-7	CASSLHYSDRGSYEQYF	TGTGCCAGCAGCTTGCACTATTCGGACAGGGGATCCTACGAGCAGTACTTC
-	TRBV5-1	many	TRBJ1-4	CASSISGLPNEKLFF	TGCGCCAGCAGCATTTCCGGACTACCTAATGAAAAACTGTTTTTT
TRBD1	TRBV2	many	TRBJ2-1	CASSTSGTDYNEQFF	TGTGCCAGCAGTACATCCGGGACAGATTACAATGAGCAGTTCTTC
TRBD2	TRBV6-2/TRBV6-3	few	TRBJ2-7	CASSYNPGTNYYEQYF	TGTGCCAGCAGTTACAACCCCGGGACTAACTACTACGAGCAGTACTTC
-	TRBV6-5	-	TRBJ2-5	CASSYRQTEGTQYF	TGTGCCAGCAGTTACCGACAGACCGAAGGGACCCAGTACTTC
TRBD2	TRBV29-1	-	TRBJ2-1	CSVEGGGLAVSYNEQFF	TGCAGCGTTGAAGGCGGGGGTTTAGCGGTTTCCTACAATGAGCAGTTCTTC
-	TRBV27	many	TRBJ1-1	CASSYGGLGTEAFF	TGTGCCAGCAGTTATGGGGGGCTCGGCACTGAAGCTTTCTTT
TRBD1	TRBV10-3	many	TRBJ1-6	CAIREGQGYSPLHF	TGTGCCATCAGGGAAGGACAGGGTTATTCACCCCTCCACTTT
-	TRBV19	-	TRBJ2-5	CASSIRHRGAGETQYF	TGTGCCAGTAGTATAAGGCACAGGGGCGCGGGGGAGACCCAGTACTTC
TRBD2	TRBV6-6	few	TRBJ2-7	CASSYSATLAGGPLSYEQYF	TGTGCCAGCAGTTACTCGGCGACACTAGCGGGAGGCCCTCTCTCCTACGAGCAGTACTTC
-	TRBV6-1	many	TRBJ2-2	CASSDLHLANTGELFF	TGTGCCAGCAGTGATTTGCATCTGGCGAACACCGGGGAGCTGTTTTTT
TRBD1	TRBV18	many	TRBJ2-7	CASSPPGQGKYEQYF	TGTGCCAGCTCACCACCGGGACAGGGGAAGTACGAGCAGTACTTC
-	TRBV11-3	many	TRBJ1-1	CASTGDTEAFF	TGTGCCAGCACTGGGGACACTGAAGCTTTCTTT
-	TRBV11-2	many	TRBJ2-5	CASSFWGRELKTQYF	TGTGCCAGCAGCTTTTGGGGGCGGGAGCTTAAGACCCAGTACTTC
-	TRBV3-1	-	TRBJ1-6	CASSQGQVNSPLHF	TGTGCCAGCAGCCAGGGGCAGGTCAATTCACCCCTCCACTTT
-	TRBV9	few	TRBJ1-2	CASSSTGLMAGYTF	TGTGCCAGCAGCTCTACCGGCCTCATGGCAGGCTACACCTTC
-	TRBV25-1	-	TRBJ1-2	CASSERQGPHYGYTF	TGTGCCAGCAGTGAAAGGCAGGGTCCTCACTATGGCTACACCTTC
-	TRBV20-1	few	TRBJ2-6	CSASTGNSGANVLTF	TGCAGTGCTAGTACAGGGAATTCTGGGGCCAACGTCCTGACTTTC
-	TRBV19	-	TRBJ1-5	CASSGGKDQPQHF	TGTGCCAGTAGTGGGGGGAAGGACCAGCCCCAGCATTTT
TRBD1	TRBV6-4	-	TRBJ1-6	CASSDSGQGQRTNSPLHF	TGTGCCAGCAGTGACTCTGGTCAGGGACAGAGAACTAATTCACCCCTCCACTTT
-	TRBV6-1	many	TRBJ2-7	CASSATGSYEQYF	TGTGCCAGCAGCGCTACAGGGTCCTACGAGCAGTACTTC
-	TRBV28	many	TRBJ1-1	CASRQNRGTEAFF	TGTGCCAGCAGACAGAACCGCGGAACTGAAGCTTTCTTT
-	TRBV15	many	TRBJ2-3	CATSRVGRADTQYF	TGTGCCACCAGCAGAGTTGGGCGGGCAGATACGCAGTATTTT